This TCR beta chain originates from a study of blood T cell repertoires in COVID-19. The overall study: The United States, Italy and Spain provided the acute and convalescent COVID-19 samples. PBMCs, B-cell-depleted T cells, or T cells provided the cDNA or gDNA that made up the material.

Germline CDR1 and CDR2: MNHEY and SVGAGI. The length of the CDR3 is 12 residues. V was pared by 7 bases and J by 8 bases, with 14 bases between. Authors' methods: Reference gene primers were amplified, and this amplification served to estimate nucleated cell counts. TCRdb's copy holds only in-frame clones and misses some; the assay was immunoSEQ multiplex PCR. The D gene and trimming were derived from the DNA, and the V and J assignments and clone size from that table. Among some 270,000 clones listed, around 90% were seen once. Recruited during active infection, patients (from Seattle) were subsequently followed longitudinally.

The sample taken for sequencing was peripheral blood. The clonotype originates from a woman aged 55-70 years with COVID-19, enrolled during active disease. The chain uses TRBV6-5 and TRBJ1-2; D gene uncertain. CDR3 coding DNA: TGTGCCAGCACCAAAGGCGGGAGGGGCTACACCTTC. Translating gives CASTKGGRGYTF.